One and the same sample provided the 27 T cell receptor beta chains below, sequenced in a study of CD8 T cells in ankylosing spondylitis. TCRdb reanalysed the 5' RACE reads using MiXCR and keeps one entry per CDR3 protein. Of some 130,000 distinct CDR3 sequences in the sample, approximately 7.3% are singletons; the top ten hold around an eighth. Sequencing input: blood, either unsorted or a sorted T cell fraction (not recorded which). All receptors come from a female donor with ankylosing spondylitis or in good health (not recorded which).

This clonotype was seen many times. The V call is TRBV6-5, the J call TRBJ2-7; unclear D gene. This CDR3 spans 15 amino acids. V was pared by 2 bases and J by 1 base, with 12 bases between. Germline V gene data show CDR1 as MNHEY and CDR2 as SVGAGI. CDR3: CASSYLKAKSYEQYF. The CDR3 coding sequence is TGTGCCAGCAGTTACCTTAAGGCCAAATCCTACGAGCAGTACTTC.

The chain carries TRBV7-2 and TRBJ2-5, with D unresolved. This CDR3 contains 13 residues. Germline assignment: CDR1 SGHTA and CDR2 FQGNSA. V was pared by 1 base and J by 0 bases, with 3 bases between. The CDR3 sequence: CASSLVHQETQYF. In DNA form, the CDR3 reads TGTGCCAGCAGCTTAGTCCACCAAGAGACCCAGTACTTC.

At least ten counts were recorded for this clonotype. This sequence joins TRBV6-1 and TRBJ1-2; TRBD1 matches 9 bases. V was pared by 5 bases and J by 0 bases, with 4 bases of the junction left unmatched. The CDR3 contains 15 residues. Germline lookup yields CDR1 MNHNS and CDR2 SASEGT. For the CDR3, the DNA is TGTGCCAGCAGTACCGGGACAGGGACTAACTATGGCTACACCTTC. As protein: CASSTGTGTNYGYTF.

As for this clonotype: A much larger clone lies one base from this, so it may be a read error. The rearrangement links TRBV5-1 to TRBJ1-2, with a tentative D call TRBD1 (5 bases). The CDR3 runs 13 residues. Germline CDR1 SGHRS, CDR2 YFSETQ. CDR3 loop: CVSSLAREDGYTF. The DNA for the CDR3 is TGCGTCAGCAGCTTGGCCAGGGAGGATGGCTACACCTTC.

This clonotype was seen at least ten times. This chain connects TRBV7-8 to TRBJ1-5; D perhaps matches TRBD1 (5 bases). Germline CDR1 SGHVS, CDR2 FQNEAQ. The V end lost 5 bases, the J end lost 6 bases, and 14 bases lay between the germline ends. The CDR3 covers 14 residues. This CDR3 reads CASSKVRGAQPQHF. CDR3 nucleotide sequence: TGTGCCAGCAGCAAAGTAAGGGGAGCTCAGCCCCAGCATTTT.

Many counts were recorded for this clonotype. The V gene is TRBV5-1, the J gene TRBJ1-1; 10 nucleotides line up with TRBD1. With 6 bases clipped from V and 4 bases from J, the junction kept 6 bases outside the gene matches. The CDR3 has 14 residues. Germline V gene lookup returns CDR1 SGHRS and CDR2 YFSETQ. The CDR3 reads CASKRQGASTEAFF. CDR3 coding DNA: TGCGCCAGCAAAAGACAGGGGGCATCCACTGAAGCTTTCTTT.

This clonotype has ten or more counts. The chain joins TRBV9 to TRBJ2-3; D is possibly TRBD1 (5 bases). With 3 bases removed from V and 2 bases from J, the gap between germline ends came to 16 bases. The CDR3 contains 16 residues. Germline CDR1 reads SGDLS; CDR2 reads YYNGEE. CDR3 sequence: CASSAPSTAPTDTQYF. The CDR3 DNA reads TGTGCCAGCAGCGCTCCATCGACAGCCCCCACAGATACGCAGTATTTT.

In this sample, this clonotype turned up many times. The rearrangement links TRBV29-1 to TRBJ2-3; D is undetermined. V was cut by 3 bases and J by 0 bases, with 10 bases left in between. The CDR3 is made up of 14 amino acids. Germline CDR1 reads SQVTM; CDR2 reads ANQGSEA. Here the CDR3 reads CSVDRQTSTDTQYF. The CDR3 coding sequence is TGCAGCGTTGATAGGCAAACTAGCACAGATACGCAGTATTTT.

This clonotype occurred many times. The chain carries TRBV4-3 and TRBJ1-1; D gene ambiguous. The CDR3 sequence is 15 residues long. From germline, CDR1 is LGHNA and CDR2 YSLEER. The V and J ends lost 0 bases and 0 bases respectively, with 8 bases between them. CDR3 loop: CASSQEVGVNTEAFF. The CDR3 coding sequence is TGCGCCAGCAGCCAAGAAGTCGGAGTGAACACTGAAGCTTTCTTT.

This clonotype was seen only a few times. V gene TRBV7-8 combines with J gene TRBJ2-2; a weak D match, TRBD2 (7 bases). Germline V gene lookup returns CDR1 SGHVS and CDR2 FQNEAQ. CDR3 size: 15 residues. V shed 2 bases and J shed 4 bases, with 11 bases lying between them. CDR3 nucleotides: TGTGCCAGCAGCTTATGGGGGGGCCTCACCGGGGAGCTGTTTTTT. Amino acids: CASSLWGGLTGELFF.

The sample holds many counts of this clonotype. This chain connects TRBV5-6 to TRBJ1-5; D not resolved. CDR1 is SGHDT, CDR2 YYEEEE, per germline. The V end was cut by 2 bases, the J end by 0 bases, with 9 bases between. CDR3 length: 15 residues. Here the CDR3 reads CASSFSRNSNQPQHF. The CDR3 DNA reads TGTGCCAGCAGCTTCTCCAGGAATAGCAATCAGCCCCAGCATTTT.

Ten or more counts support this clonotype. The chain uses TRBV6-1 and TRBJ1-1, with D perhaps matching TRBD1 (5 bases). CDR1 and CDR2 from the germline V gene are MNHNS and SASEGT. V gave up 3 bases and J gave up 0 bases, with 8 bases separating them. CDR3 length: 14 amino acids. The CDR3 sequence is CASSEGGVNTEAFF. CDR3 DNA: TGTGCCAGCAGTGAGGGGGGGGTGAACACTGAAGCTTTCTTT.

V gene TRBV7-2 combines with J gene TRBJ2-3; D gene uncertain. The CDR3 spans 14 residues. With 3 bases removed from V and 2 bases from J, the gap between germline ends came to 9 bases. Germline V gives CDR1 SGHTA, CDR2 FQGNSA. CDR3 in amino acids: CASSLSLYTDTQYF. The CDR3 nucleotides are TGTGCCAGCAGCTTGAGCCTATACACAGATACGCAGTATTTT. Full variable domain (missing parts from reference TRBV7-2 and TRBJ2-3): GAGVSQSPSNKVTEKGKDVELRCDPISGHTALYWYRQSLGQGLEFLIYFQGNSAPDKSGLPSDRFSAERTGGSVSTLTIQRTQQEDSAVYLCASSLSLYTDTQYFGPGTRLTVL.

In this sample, this clonotype turned up many times. The chain employs TRBV9 and TRBJ2-3, with 7 bases fitting TRBD2. This CDR3 region has 14 residues. The V gene end was trimmed by 3 bases and the J gene end by 1 base; junction bases not matched to a gene: 2. The germline V gene encodes CDR1 SGDLS and CDR2 YYNGEE. The CDR3 spells CASSASGGTDTQYF. The CDR3 DNA reads TGTGCCAGCAGCGCAAGCGGGGGCACAGATACGCAGTATTTT.

This clonotype was detected ten times or more. V usage is TRBV4-1 and J usage is TRBJ1-2, with D perhaps TRBD1 (5 bases). Germline V gene lookup returns CDR1 MGHRA and CDR2 YSYEKL. V was cut by 0 bases and J by 7 bases, with 18 bases left in between. The CDR3 has 16 amino acids. The CDR3 DNA reads as TGCGCCAGCAGCCAAGATGGGACGAGGAGGGCAACTGGCTACACCTTC. Translation gives CASSQDGTRRATGYTF.

This clonotype was found many times. The chain links TRBV12-3 or TRBV12-4 to TRBJ2-5; TRBD1 matches 9 bases. The V and J ends lost 6 bases and 5 bases, in that order; junction bases with no gene match: 7. The CDR3 extends over 14 amino acids. The CDR3 protein is CASRRPGTGETQYF. CDR3 nucleotide sequence: TGTGCCAGCAGACGCCCCGGGACAGGGGAGACCCAGTACTTC.

This clonotype was found a few times. The V call is TRBV7-3, the J call TRBJ2-1; a weak D match, TRBD2 (6 bases). The CDR3 loop spans 16 amino acids. The germline CDR1 and CDR2 sequences are SGHTA and FQGTGA. The V gene lost 0 bases and the J gene lost 8 bases, with 17 bases spanning the gap. CDR3 in DNA: TGTGCCAGCAGCTTAACGAAGAGACTAGGTGTGGATGAGCAGTTCTTC. Translating it yields CASSLTKRLGVDEQFF.

This clonotype showed up many times. The V gene is TRBV20-1, the J gene TRBJ1-2, with 7 positions matching TRBD1. Germline CDR1 and CDR2: DFQATT and SNEGSKA (reference sequence). The J segment lost 8 bases and the V segment lost 0 bases, leaving 6 bases of the junction unmatched. This CDR3 is built from 13 residues. CDR3 sequence reads: CSARDDRDRGYTF. In DNA, the CDR3 is TGCAGTGCTAGAGATGACAGGGATCGAGGCTACACCTTC.

This clonotype was found many times. The V call is TRBV20-1, the J call TRBJ2-5, with TRBD1 matching over 8 bases. V lost 4 bases and J lost 4; bases outside the gene matches: 2. The CDR3 contains 12 residues. Germline V gives CDR1 DFQATT, CDR2 SNEGSKA (reference sequence). CDR3 region: CSAIGQGETQYF. CDR3 bases: TGCAGTGCTATTGGACAGGGAGAGACCCAGTACTTC.

Ten or more counts support this clonotype. This rearrangement joins TRBV7-9 to TRBJ2-3; D remains unclear. The V gene lost 5 bases and the J gene lost 0 bases, with 3 bases spanning the gap. CDR1 and CDR2 (germline): SEHNR, FQNEAQ (reference sequence). This CDR3 contains 12 residues. Here the CDR3 DNA reads TGTGCCAGCAGCGTTAGCACAGATACGCAGTATTTT. Translation gives CASSVSTDTQYF. The variable domain in full, completed from reference TRBV7-9 and TRBJ2-3, reads DTGVSQNPRHKITKRGQNVTFRCDPISEHNRLYWYRQTLGQGPEFLTYFQNEAQLEKSRLLSDRFSAERPKGSFSTLEIQRTEQGDSAMYLCASSVSTDTQYFGPGTRLTVL.

This clonotype was detected many times. This chain uses TRBV5-1 with TRBJ1-2, with TRBD1 as a possible D gene (6 bases). Germline V gene sequence: CDR1 SGHRS, CDR2 YFSETQ. The CDR3 extends over 15 amino acids. Trimming took off 4 bases at V and 4 bases at J, with 17 bases between the two ends. The DNA of the CDR3 is TGCGCCAGCAGCCAACAGGGTACTCATGGCTATGGCTACACCTTC. Residues: CASSQQGTHGYGYTF.

This clonotype was observed at least ten times. The chain employs TRBV5-5 and TRBJ2-7; D gene ambiguous. CDR1 SGHKS and CDR2 YYEKEE come from the germline V gene (reference sequence). This CDR3 has 17 amino acids. The V end lost 0 bases, the J end lost 3 bases, and 19 bases lay between the germline ends. Written as DNA, the CDR3 is TGTGCCAGCAGCTTGGCCTCGAGAAATGCGGCGTTCTACGAGCAGTACTTC. Encoded protein: CASSLASRNAAFYEQYF.

This chain connects TRBV5-5 to TRBJ2-7; D is uncertain. The length of the CDR3 is 13 residues. Germline V gene data show CDR1 as SGHKS and CDR2 as YYEKEE (reference sequence). The V end lost 4 bases, the J end lost 6 bases, and 14 bases lay between the germline ends. This CDR3 is CASSPGLPCEQYF. CDR3 in DNA: TGTGCCAGCAGCCCTGGCCTCCCCTGCGAGCAGTACTTC.

This clonotype came up many times. The DNA of the CDR3 is TGTGCCAGCAGTTTAACGGGGGAAAACACTGAAGCTTTCTTT. The encoded protein is CASSLTGENTEAFF. The V gene is TRBV12-3 or TRBV12-4, the J gene TRBJ1-1; tentatively, D is TRBD1 (5 bases). Trimming left V 2 bases short and J 2 bases short, with 9 bases between. The CDR3 totals 14 residues.

This clonotype was seen many times. The chain carries TRBV2 and TRBJ1-1; D remains unclear. The CDR3 is 13 amino acids. The germline V gene encodes CDR1 SNHLY and CDR2 FYNNEI. Trimming removed 6 bases at V and 3 bases at J, with 11 bases between. As DNA, the CDR3 is TGTGCCAGCAGAATAATCGAGGACACTGAAGCTTTCTTT. Protein: CASRIIEDTEAFF. Combining the CDR3 with reference TRBV2 and TRBJ1-1 gives the whole variable domain EPEVTQTPSHQVTQMGQEVILRCVPISNHLYFYWYRQILGQKVEFLVSFYNNEISEKSEIFDDQFSVERPDGSNFTLKIRSTKLEDSAMYFCASRIIEDTEAFFGQGTRLTVV.

This clonotype was found many times. The rearrangement links TRBV9 to TRBJ1-2; D uncertain. Germline CDR1 SGDLS, CDR2 YYNGEE. CDR3 length: 13 residues. V was trimmed by 0 bases and J by 5 bases, leaving 8 bases between them. The CDR3 sequence is CASSVAELYGYTF. For the CDR3, the DNA is TGTGCCAGCAGCGTAGCGGAACTTTATGGCTACACCTTC. The whole variable domain, filled in from reference TRBV9 and TRBJ1-2, reads DSGVTQTPKHLITATGQRVTLRCSPRSGDLSVYWYQQSLDQGLQFLIQYYNGEERAKGNILERFSAQQFPDLHSELNLSSLELGDSALYFCASSVAELYGYTFGSGTRLTVV.

This clonotype was recorded many times. The genes are TRBV5-1 and TRBJ1-2; 10 positions match TRBD1. CDR1 is SGHRS and CDR2 is YFSETQ in the germline V gene. The CDR3 extends over 14 amino acids. Trimming at V came to 5 bases and at J to 7 bases, leaving 8 bases not matched to a gene. The chain's CDR3 is CASRSGQGDSGYTF. CDR3 DNA: TGCGCCAGCAGATCCGGACAGGGGGATAGTGGCTACACCTTC.